The rows below give T cell receptor beta chains drawn from one sample of a study of cytotoxic CD8 clonotypes in ibrutinib-treated CLL. Clones were sequenced by immunoSEQ multiplex PCR, and TCRdb holds only the in-frame ones, with some missing. The sample carries approximately 160,000 clones, 88% recorded once. Sample: PBMCs, taken at disease progression, from a patient treated with ibrutinib. Every receptor here comes from a human donor with chronic lymphocytic leukemia. Each CDR3 is given with its conserved first and last residue. The D gene is left open where the match is weak. Some rows mark clone size as missing; the rest say once, few, many or name a class of expanded clone.

>TRBJ2-5|NA|NA|TRBV6-6
CASSYGSETQYF
TGTGCCAGCAGTTACGGTTCGGAGACCCAGTACTTC
>TRBJ1-5|NA|NA|TRBV7-3
CASSLLPGEPQHF
TGTGCCAGCAGCTTACTCCCAGGGGAACCCCAGCATTTT
>TRBJ2-3|NA|NA|TRBV5-6
CASSLLKTSTDTQYF
TGTGCCAGCAGCTTATTAAAAACTAGCACAGATACGCAGTATTTT
>TRBJ1-6|NA|NA|TRBV30
CASSIWNSPLHF
TGTGCCTCGAGTATTTGGAATTCACCCCTCCACTTT
>TRBJ2-5|TRBD2|NA|TRBV11-2
CASSLKLATQWETQYF
TGTGCCAGCAGCTTAAAACTAGCGACTCAGTGGGAGACCCAGTACTTC
>TRBJ2-2|TRBD2|NA|TRBV4-3
CASSQGLAGGLGTGELFF
TGCGCCAGCAGCCAAGGACTAGCGGGAGGGTTAGGTACCGGGGAGCTGTTTTTT
>TRBJ1-5|NA|NA|TRBV19
CASSIDGGPGQPQHF
TGTGCCAGTAGTATAGACGGGGGGCCGGGGCAGCCCCAGCATTTT
>TRBJ1-4|TRBD1|NA|TRBV18
CASSPPGTVNEKLFF
TGTGCCAGCTCACCACCGGGGACAGTAAATGAAAAACTGTTTTTT
>TRBJ1-2|TRBD1|NA|TRBV27
CASSFTGGGYTF
TGTGCCAGCAGTTTCACAGGGGGAGGCTACACCTTC
>TRBJ2-7|TRBD2|NA|TRBV7-9
CASSLVVAGDNEQYF
TGTGCCAGCAGCTTAGTGGTAGCGGGAGATAACGAGCAGTACTTC
>TRBJ1-2|NA|NA|TRBV10-3
CAISEGPNYGYTF
TGTGCCATCAGTGAGGGGCCTAACTATGGCTACACCTTC
>TRBJ1-1|NA|NA|TRBV29-1
CSVLTENTEAFF
TGCAGCGTCTTGACAGAGAACACTGAAGCTTTCTTT
>TRBJ2-1|TRBD2|NA|TRBV5-1
CASSLTTSGYNEQFF
TGCGCCAGCAGCCTTACGACTAGCGGCTACAATGAGCAGTTCTTC
>TRBJ2-5|NA|NA|TRBV5-1
CASSLGQGETQYF
TGCGCCAGCAGCTTGGGTCAGGGAGAGACCCAGTACTTC
>TRBJ2-6|NA|NA|TRBV10-3
CAISESTRQDYSGANVLTF
TGTGCCATCAGTGAGTCGACCCGACAGGATTACTCTGGGGCCAACGTCCTGACTTTC
>TRBJ2-3|TRBD1|NA|TRBV11-3
CASARTGGDATTDTQYF
TGTGCCAGCGCCCGGACAGGGGGCGATGCTACCACAGATACGCAGTATTTT
>TRBJ2-7|TRBD2|NA|TRBV7-9
CASTAAAGGSPYEQYF
TGTGCCAGCACCGCGGCGGCGGGAGGGTCCCCCTACGAGCAGTACTTC
>TRBJ2-5|TRBD1|NA|TRBV7-2
CASSLAPQGAGQETQYF
TGTGCCAGCAGCTTAGCGCCCCAGGGGGCGGGTCAAGAGACCCAGTACTTC
>TRBJ1-4|NA|NA|TRBV19
CASYGGGEKLFF
TGTGCCAGTTATGGGGGAGGGGAAAAACTGTTTTTT
>TRBJ1-1|NA|NA|TRBV5-1
CASSLGTWGAEAFF
TGCGCCAGCAGCTTGGGGACCTGGGGCGCTGAAGCTTTCTTT
>TRBJ1-2|NA|NA|TRBV5-1
CASSLGQGDYGYTF
TGCGCCAGCAGCTTGGGTCAGGGCGACTATGGCTACACCTTC
>TRBJ1-4|NA|NA|TRBV9
CASSVGPDEKLFF
TGTGCCAGCAGCGTAGGCCCAGATGAAAAACTGTTTTTT
>TRBJ2-7|NA|NA|TRBV19
CASSDGAGFKPYEQYF
TGTGCCAGTAGTGATGGGGCCGGTTTCAAACCTTACGAGCAGTACTTC
>TRBJ2-1|TRBD2|NA|TRBV19
CASSAGLAGRDEQFF
TGTGCCAGTAGTGCGGGACTAGCGGGACGGGATGAGCAGTTCTTC
>TRBJ2-7|NA|NA|TRBV5-5
CASSPTRGRYEQYF
TGTGCCAGCAGCCCGACCAGGGGCAGGTACGAGCAGTACTTC
>TRBJ2-3|NA|NA|TRBV9
CASSGPSRGGVTDTQYF
TGTGCCAGCAGCGGCCCCAGCCGAGGCGGGGTCACAGATACGCAGTATTTT
>TRBJ1-2|NA|NA|TRBV29-1
CSVEDQMDSGYTF
TGCAGCGTTGAGGACCAAATGGATTCTGGCTACACCTTC
>TRBJ2-1|TRBD2|NA|TRBV4-3
CASSQGTSGTYNEQFF
TGCGCCAGCAGCCAAGGGACTAGCGGGACCTACAATGAGCAGTTCTTC
>TRBJ1-2|NA|NA|TRBV6-5
CASSYQGSGIYGYTF
TGTGCCAGCAGTTACCAAGGCAGCGGTATCTATGGCTACACCTTC
>TRBJ1-2|TRBD1|few|TRBV19
CASSTLQGVRLANYGYTF
TGTGCCAGTAGTACGCTACAGGGGGTTCGTCTAGCTAACTATGGCTACACCTTC
>TRBJ2-7|NA|NA|TRBV7-6
CASSYSEDSSYEQYF
TGTGCCAGCAGCTACAGTGAAGACAGCTCCTACGAGCAGTACTTC
>TRBJ2-2|NA|NA|TRBV19
CASSIIRAVTGELFF
TGTGCCAGTAGTATTATCCGAGCGGTAACCGGGGAGCTGTTTTTT
>TRBJ2-7|TRBD1|NA|TRBV5-6
CASSLGSWTGRPYEQYF
TGTGCCAGCAGCTTGGGGTCTTGGACAGGGCGCCCCTACGAGCAGTACTTC
>TRBJ2-7|TRBD2|NA|TRBV9
CASSVEGTSYEQYF
TGTGCCAGCAGCGTAGAGGGGACTAGCTACGAGCAGTACTTC
>TRBJ1-2|NA|NA|TRBV29-1
CSVGDGYTF
TGCAGCGTGGGGGATGGCTACACCTTC
>TRBJ2-7|TRBD2|NA|TRBV5-1
CASSLVGSGNEQYF
TGCGCCAGCAGCTTGGTAGGTAGCGGGAACGAGCAGTACTTC
>TRBJ2-7|NA|NA|TRBV18
CASSPLPRVSASYEQYF
TGTGCCAGCTCACCTCTACCTCGTGTCTCCGCCTCCTACGAGCAGTACTTC
>TRBJ2-7|TRBD2|NA|TRBV5-1
CASSLALAGDPYEQYF
TGCGCCAGCAGCTTGGCTCTAGCGGGAGACCCCTACGAGCAGTACTTC
>TRBJ1-2|NA|NA|TRBV6-4
CASSDYGGNYGYTF
TGTGCCAGCAGTGACTACGGGGGAAACTATGGCTACACCTTC
>TRBJ2-2|NA|NA|TRBV6-1
CASSGPLLTTTGELFF
TGTGCCAGCAGTGGTCCGCTATTGACGACCACCGGGGAGCTGTTTTTT
>TRBJ2-5|NA|NA|TRBV5-5
CASTRFRVVGETQYF
TGTGCCAGCACCAGGTTCAGGGTGGTCGGAGAGACCCAGTACTTC
>TRBJ1-5|NA|NA|TRBV21-1
CASSTLRGVDSRNKYSNQPQHF
TGTGCCAGCAGCACCCTAAGGGGGGTGGACAGCCGCAATAAATATAGCAATCAGCCCCAGCATTTT
>TRBJ1-2|NA|NA|TRBV13
CASRLKARRNYGYTF
TGTGCCAGCAGATTAAAGGCCAGACGTAACTATGGCTACACCTTC
>TRBJ2-7|NA|NA|TRBV7-9
CASSQEGEQYF
TGTGCCAGCAGCCAGGAGGGGGAGCAGTACTTC
>TRBJ1-2|TRBD1|once|TRBV4-1
CASSPPDWTGDGYTF
TGCGCCAGCAGCCCACCGGATTGGACAGGGGATGGCTACACCTTC
>TRBJ2-1|NA|NA|TRBV7-2
CASSLHGAGLYNEQFF
TGTGCCAGCAGCTTACACGGGGCAGGCCTTTACAATGAGCAGTTCTTC
>TRBJ2-7|TRBD2|many|TRBV27
CASSLSGAYPYEQYF
TGTGCCAGCAGTTTAAGCGGGGCCTACCCCTACGAGCAGTACTTC
>TRBJ2-5|NA|once|TRBV18
CASSPEGGETQYF
TGTGCCAGCTCACCAGAGGGGGGAGAGACCCAGTACTTC
>TRBJ2-7|NA|NA|TRBV6-6
CASSYSMPAGTYEQYF
TGTGCCAGCAGTTACTCGATGCCAGCGGGCACCTACGAGCAGTACTTC
>TRBJ2-6|NA|NA|TRBV6-5
CASSYGSGANVLTF
TGTGCCAGCAGTTACGGCTCTGGGGCCAACGTCCTGACTTTC
>TRBJ1-1|NA|NA|TRBV7-3
CASSFSEGTEAFF
TGTGCCAGCAGTTTCTCAGAGGGCACTGAAGCTTTCTTT
>TRBJ1-2|NA|NA|TRBV7-6
CASSLAGNYGYTF
TGTGCCAGCAGCTTAGCGGGGAACTATGGCTACACCTTC
>TRBJ1-2|NA|once|TRBV7-6
CASSPVSSGTRYGYTF
TGTGCCAGCAGCCCGGTCTCGTCCGGGACACGCTATGGCTACACCTTC
>TRBJ2-1|NA|NA|TRBV5-1
CASSNGTPMVVQQFF
TGCGCCAGCAGCAACGGGACTCCCATGGTTGTTCAGCAGTTCTTC